Presented here are 2 T cell receptor beta chains from one specimen sequenced in a study of T cell responses to AZD1222 COVID-19 vaccine. The protocol was immunoSEQ multiplex PCR, while the TCRdb copy is restricted to in-frame clones and leaves out a portion. The sample holds around 130,000 clones, roughly 88% seen once. Sample: peripheral blood, taken 28 days after the second AZD1222 dose. These receptors were taken from an adult who received the AZD1222 COVID-19 vaccine.

The J gene is TRBJ2-7, the V gene TRBV28, with no clear D. V was pared by 2 bases and J by 3 bases, with 11 bases between. The CDR3 is made up of 14 amino acids. Looked up from germline, CDR1 is MDHEN and CDR2 is SYDVKM. The chain's CDR3 is CASSLDGPNYEQYF. CDR3 DNA sequence: TGTGCCAGCAGTTTAGACGGACCGAACTACGAGCAGTACTTC.

V is TRBV2 and J is TRBJ1-6; D unresolved. This CDR3 region has 13 residues. Germline V gene data show CDR1 as SNHLY and CDR2 as FYNNEI. The V gene lost 6 bases and the J gene lost 9 bases, with 12 bases spanning the gap. The CDR3 DNA reads TGTGCCAGCAGGGGAAACACGGGTTCACCCCTCCACTTT. It yields the protein CASRGNTGSPLHF.